The T cell receptor (beta chain) under discussion was sequenced for a study of blood T cell repertoires in COVID-19 (dated by TCRdb to 2018 to 2021). Broadly, across the study: The collaborator samples originated in the United States, Italy and Spain and spanned the acute and convalescent phases of COVID-19. Samples were obtained from the ongoing ImmuneRACE study (first 160 participants) and from 1,254 subjects provided by 6 global collaborators. The material from the prospective study consisted of cDNA or gDNA derived from T cells, B-cell-depleted T cells, or PBMCs. Deeply sampled blood TCRbeta repertoires from subjects exposed to, actively infected with, or recovered from COVID-19 were included in the dataset. Sample metadata almost always included a de-identified subject ID, COVID-19 status, age in years and sex. A freely available public database, intended as a resource for researchers studying the immune response to SARS-CoV-2, is where the repertoires were released. Where available, HLA class I and class II types were obtained from metadata supplied by the sample provider rather than from assay-based typing.

The immunoSEQ Assay, a bias-controlled multiplex PCR, was used to amplify TCRbeta CDR3 regions from genomic DNA. As for how the authors treated the data: Within the assay, amplification of reference gene primers was used to estimate how many nucleated cells each sample contained. Sequence reads were collapsed and filtered to measure the absolute abundance of every unique TCRbeta CDR3 rearrangement. For each sample, productive Simpson clonality was calculated by taking the square root of Simpson's diversity index across productive rearrangements. The immuneACCESS repertoire file appears here via TCRdb, limited to in-frame rearrangements. These files lack a portion of the clones; in checked studies, under half of the deficit traces to unresolved V genes, and the cause of the others is not known. D and trimming come from the DNA, and the V and J calls and clone size come from that table. This sample gives approximately 150,000 clones in total; roughly 88% of them show up just once. The top ten hold more than 4.5% of the sample.

Beyond this particular receptor, the publication reports: The quantity of clinical and demographic metadata differed by source and by participant and was supplied without curation.

The CDR3 covers 15 residues, taking in both the cysteine and the phenylalanine. The CDR3 DNA has 45 bases and is translated from base 1. V ends up 0 bases short and J 6 bases short, with an unmatched junction base count of 4. CDR1 and CDR2, per the germline V gene, are MNHEY and SVGEGT. As to this clone: Its antigen has not been determined. Nothing much larger sits one base from this clone, and base qualities are not available.

Participants in the prospective study were aged about 18 to 89 years, lived in about two dozen United States geographic areas, and enrolled through a virtual design. In the prospective study, participants were assigned to cohorts based on the clinical history participants reported in a screening survey and a study questionnaire. Exposed participants had been in contact with someone with a PCR-confirmed or clinician-diagnosed COVID-19 case within 2 weeks of study entry. In the prospective study, mobile phlebotomists collected whole blood, serum and a nasopharyngeal or oropharyngeal swab from each participant. Participants in the prospective study had the option to provide additional blood draws and questionnaires over a roughly 2-month period. Prospective study blood samples were shipped either frozen or at room temperature before DNA extraction.

The V and J genes are TRBV6-2 or TRBV6-3 and TRBJ2-7, with 11 bases aligning to TRBD2. The sequenced sample consisted of PBMCs or T cells enriched from blood (not recorded which). The clonotype originates from a man aged 65 to 79 who had been exposed to COVID-19. The CDR3 protein is CASSYSTSGVSEQYF. The nucleotides read TGTGCCAGCAGTTACTCGACTAGCGGGGTCTCCGAGCAGTACTTC.